The T cell receptor (beta chain) described here comes from a study of blood T cells in healthy people across ages. Whole-study results and caveats: Across the age range, TCR beta diversity per million T cells fell in a roughly linear way. Naive T cell percentage and TCR beta diversity correlated strongly.

This CDR3 spans 15 amino acids. V gave up 7 bases and J gave up 4 bases, with 18 bases separating them. In this sample, this clonotype turned up many times. The target antigen is unknown. Each donor had about 10 milliliters of peripheral blood drawn. Then a second PCR, running roughly 7 to 11 cycles, was carried out with a sample-barcoded 5' primer and a J-beta primer mix. Carrying 12 random nucleotides, a template-switch adaptor labeled each individual cDNA molecule. Using its own MiXCR run on the 5' RACE reads, TCRdb lists one record per CDR3 protein. The sample shows over 700,000 distinct CDR3 sequences, roughly 50% of them seen only once.

The sequence was obtained from a man older than 75 in good health. Sample: blood. This chain uses TRBV12-3 or TRBV12-4 with TRBJ2-3; D is possibly TRBD1 (7 bases). For the CDR3, the DNA is TGTGCCAGCACCCCGGGAGACCAGGGGGCAGATACGCAGTATTTT. Translated: CASTPGDQGADTQYF.